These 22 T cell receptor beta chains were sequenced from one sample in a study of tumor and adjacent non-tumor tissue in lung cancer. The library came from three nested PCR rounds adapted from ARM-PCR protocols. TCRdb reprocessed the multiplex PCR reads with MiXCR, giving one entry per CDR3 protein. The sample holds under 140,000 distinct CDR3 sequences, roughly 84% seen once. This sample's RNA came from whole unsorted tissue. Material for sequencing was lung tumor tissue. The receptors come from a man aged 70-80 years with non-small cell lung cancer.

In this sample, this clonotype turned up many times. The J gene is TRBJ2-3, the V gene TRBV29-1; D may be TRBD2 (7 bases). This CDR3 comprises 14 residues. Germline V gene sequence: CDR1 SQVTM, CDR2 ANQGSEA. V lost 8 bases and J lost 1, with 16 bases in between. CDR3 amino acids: CSSGGGRGTDTQYF. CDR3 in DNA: TGCAGCTCCGGAGGGGGGAGGGGCACAGATACGCAGTATTTT.

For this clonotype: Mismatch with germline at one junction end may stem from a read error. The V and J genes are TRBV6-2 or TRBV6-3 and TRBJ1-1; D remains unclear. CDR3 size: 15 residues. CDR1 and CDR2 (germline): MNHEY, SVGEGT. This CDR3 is CASRPFVRQRIEVFF. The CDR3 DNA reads TGTGCCAGCCGACCTTTTGTGAGACAAAGAATAGAAGTTTTCTTT.

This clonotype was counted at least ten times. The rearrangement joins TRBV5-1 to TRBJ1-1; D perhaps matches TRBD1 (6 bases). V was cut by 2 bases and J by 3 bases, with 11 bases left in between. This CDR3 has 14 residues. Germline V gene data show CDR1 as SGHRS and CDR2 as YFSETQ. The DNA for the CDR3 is TGCGCCAGCAGCTTAATGGGGGCTGACACTGAAGCTTTCTTT. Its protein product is CASSLMGADTEAFF.

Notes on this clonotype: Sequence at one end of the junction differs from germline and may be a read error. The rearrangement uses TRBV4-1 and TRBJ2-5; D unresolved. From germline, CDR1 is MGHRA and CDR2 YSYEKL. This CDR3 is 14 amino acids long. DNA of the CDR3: TGCGCCACCAGTCAACAGTGGGGTCAAGAGACCCCGTACTTC. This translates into CATSQQWGQETPYF.

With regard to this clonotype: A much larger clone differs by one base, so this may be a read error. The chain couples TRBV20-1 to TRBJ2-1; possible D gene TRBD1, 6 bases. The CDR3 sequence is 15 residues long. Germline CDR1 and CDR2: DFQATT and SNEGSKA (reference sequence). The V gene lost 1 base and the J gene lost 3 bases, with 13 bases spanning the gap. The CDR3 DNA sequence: TGCAGTGCTAGAGGTCTAGGGGGAGACTACAATGAGCAGTTCTTC. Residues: CSARGLGGDYNEQFF.

Here the CDR3 DNA reads TGTGCTAGTTTCCATTGGGGTAAGAACACCGGGGAGCTGTTTTTT. As protein: CASFHWGKNTGELFF. The gene calls are TRBV19 and TRBJ2-2, with D hard to call. The CDR3 loop spans 15 amino acids. The V gene's germline CDR1 is LNHDA and CDR2 SQIVND (reference sequence).

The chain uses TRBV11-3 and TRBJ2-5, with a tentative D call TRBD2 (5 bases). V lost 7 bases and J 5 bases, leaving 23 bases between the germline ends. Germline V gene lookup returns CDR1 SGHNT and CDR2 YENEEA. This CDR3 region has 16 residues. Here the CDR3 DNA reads TGTGCCAGCAACCCCACCGGGATGTTATCGAGTGAGACCCAGTACTTC. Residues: CASNPTGMLSSETQYF.

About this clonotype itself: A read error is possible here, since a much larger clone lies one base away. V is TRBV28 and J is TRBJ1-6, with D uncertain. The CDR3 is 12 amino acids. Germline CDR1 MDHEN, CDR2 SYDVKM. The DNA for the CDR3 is TGTGCCAGCACGGAGTACAATTCACTCCTCCACTTT. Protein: CASTEYNSLLHF.

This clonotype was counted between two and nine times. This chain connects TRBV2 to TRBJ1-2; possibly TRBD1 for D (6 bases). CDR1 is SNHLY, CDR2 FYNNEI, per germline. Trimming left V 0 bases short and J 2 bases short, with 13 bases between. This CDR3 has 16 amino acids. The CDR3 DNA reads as TGTGCCAGCAGTGAAGCCACAGGGAGTTCGAACTATGGCTACACCTTC. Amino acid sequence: CASSEATGSSNYGYTF. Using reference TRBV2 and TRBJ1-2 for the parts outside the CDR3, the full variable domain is EPEVTQTPSHQVTQMGQEVILRCVPISNHLYFYWYRQILGQKVEFLVSFYNNEISEKSEIFDDQFSVERPDGSNFTLKIRSTKLEDSAMYFCASSEATGSSNYGYTFGSGTRLTVV.

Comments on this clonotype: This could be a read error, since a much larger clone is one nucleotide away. The DNA for the CDR3 is TGTGCCAACAGTGAATCCGGAGGGCTTGGCAATCAGCCCCAGCATTTT. Translated: CANSESGGLGNQPQHF. This chain links TRBV25-1 with TRBJ1-5; D not certain. The CDR3 loop spans 16 amino acids. The germline gives CDR1 MGHDK, CDR2 SYGVNS.

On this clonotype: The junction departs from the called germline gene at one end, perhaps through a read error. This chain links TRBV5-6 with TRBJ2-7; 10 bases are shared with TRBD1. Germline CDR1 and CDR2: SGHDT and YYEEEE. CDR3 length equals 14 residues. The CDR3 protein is CASSLDRGCLEQYF. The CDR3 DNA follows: TGTGCCAGCAGTTTGGACAGGGGGTGTCTCGAGCAGTACTTC.

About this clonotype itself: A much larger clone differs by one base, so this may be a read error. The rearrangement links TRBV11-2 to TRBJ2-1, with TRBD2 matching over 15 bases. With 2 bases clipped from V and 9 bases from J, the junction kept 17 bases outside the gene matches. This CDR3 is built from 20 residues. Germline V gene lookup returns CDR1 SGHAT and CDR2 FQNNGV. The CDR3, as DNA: TGTGCCAGCAGCTTAAGGACTAGCGGGAGGGCCTCTAAGTCGTTTGTTGAGCAGTTCTTC. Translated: CASSLRTSGRASKSFVEQFF. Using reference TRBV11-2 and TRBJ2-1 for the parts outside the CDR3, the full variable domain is EAGVAQSPRYKIIEKRQSVAFWCNPISGHATLYWYQQILGQGPKLLIQFQNNGVVDDSQLPKDRFSAERLKGVDSTLKIQPAKLEDSAVYLCASSLRTSGRASKSFVEQFFGPGTRLTVL.

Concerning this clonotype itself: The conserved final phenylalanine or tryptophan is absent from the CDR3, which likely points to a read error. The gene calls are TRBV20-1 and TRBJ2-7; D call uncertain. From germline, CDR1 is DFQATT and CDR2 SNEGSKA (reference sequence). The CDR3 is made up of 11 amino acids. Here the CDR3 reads CNASTVSEQYL. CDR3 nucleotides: TGCAATGCTAGTACAGTCTCCGAGCAGTACTTA.

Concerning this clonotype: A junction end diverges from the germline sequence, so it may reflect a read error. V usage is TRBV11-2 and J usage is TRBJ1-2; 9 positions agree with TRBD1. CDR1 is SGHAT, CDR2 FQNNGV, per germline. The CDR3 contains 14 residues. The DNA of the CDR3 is TGTGTCAGCAGCCTGACAGGGGGTACCTATGTCTACACCTTC. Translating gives CVSSLTGGTYVYTF. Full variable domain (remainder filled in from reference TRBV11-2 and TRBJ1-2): EAGVAQSPRYKIIEKRQSVAFWCNPISGHATLYWYQQILGQGPKLLIQFQNNGVVDDSQLPKDRFSAERLKGVDSTLKIQPAKLEDSAVYLCVSSLTGGTYVYTFGSGTRLTVV.

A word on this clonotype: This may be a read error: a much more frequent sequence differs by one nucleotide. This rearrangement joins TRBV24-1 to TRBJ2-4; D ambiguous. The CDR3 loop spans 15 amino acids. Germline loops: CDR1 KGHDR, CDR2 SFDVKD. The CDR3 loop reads CAISDSQIAKNIQYF. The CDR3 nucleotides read TGTGCCATCAGTGATTCGCAAATAGCCAAAAACATTCAGTACTTC.

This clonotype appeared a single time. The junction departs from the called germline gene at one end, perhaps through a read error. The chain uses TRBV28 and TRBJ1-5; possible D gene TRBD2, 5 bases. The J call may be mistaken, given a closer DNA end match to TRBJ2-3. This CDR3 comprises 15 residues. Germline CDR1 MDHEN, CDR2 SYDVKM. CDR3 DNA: TGTGCCAACAGTCCCTCGACGAGCGGCAATCAGCCCCAGTATTTT. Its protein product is CANSPSTSGNQPQYF.

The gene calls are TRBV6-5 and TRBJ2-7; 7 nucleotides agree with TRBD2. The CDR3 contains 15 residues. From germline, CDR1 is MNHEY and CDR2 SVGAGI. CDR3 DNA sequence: TGTACTGTCGGAAGGAGACTAGCAGGCTCTTATGAGCAGTACTTC. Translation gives CTVGRRLAGSYEQYF.

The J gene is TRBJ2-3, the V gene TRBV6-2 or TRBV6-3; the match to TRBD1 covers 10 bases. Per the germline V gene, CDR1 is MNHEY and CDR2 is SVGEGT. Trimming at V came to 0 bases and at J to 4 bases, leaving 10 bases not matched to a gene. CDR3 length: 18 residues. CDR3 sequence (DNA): TGTGCCAGCAGTTACTCTAAGACAGGGGGCTTCGGCGCAGATACGCAGTATTTT. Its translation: CASSYSKTGGFGADTQYF.

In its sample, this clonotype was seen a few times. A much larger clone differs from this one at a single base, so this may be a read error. CDR3: CASSLNGHGANVLTF. DNA for the CDR3: TGCGCCAGCAGCTTGAACGGGCACGGGGCCAACGTCCTGACTTTC. The V call is TRBV5-1, the J call TRBJ2-6; D is unclear. Trimming took off 1 base at V and 4 bases at J, with 9 bases between the two ends. CDR1 SGHRS and CDR2 YFSETQ come from the germline V gene. The CDR3 loop spans 15 amino acids.

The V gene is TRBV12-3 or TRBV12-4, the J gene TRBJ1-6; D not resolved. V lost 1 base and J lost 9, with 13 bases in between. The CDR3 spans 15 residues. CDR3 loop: CASSLVGGLTSPLHF. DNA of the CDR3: TGTGCCAGCAGTTTAGTTGGTGGCCTTACTTCACCCCTCCACTTT.

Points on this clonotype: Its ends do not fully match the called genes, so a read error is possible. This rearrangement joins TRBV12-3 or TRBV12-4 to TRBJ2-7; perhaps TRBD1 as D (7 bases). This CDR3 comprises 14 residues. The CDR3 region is CAISPRGEIYEQYF. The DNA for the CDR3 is TGTGCCATCAGTCCCAGGGGGGAGATCTACGAGCAGTACTTC.

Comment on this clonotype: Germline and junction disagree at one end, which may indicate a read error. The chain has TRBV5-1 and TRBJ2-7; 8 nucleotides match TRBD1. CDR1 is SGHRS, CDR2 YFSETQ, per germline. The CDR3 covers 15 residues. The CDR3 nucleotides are TGCGCCAGCAGCTTGGGGGCCAGGGGGCACTACGAGCAGTGCTTC. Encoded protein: CASSLGARGHYEQCF.